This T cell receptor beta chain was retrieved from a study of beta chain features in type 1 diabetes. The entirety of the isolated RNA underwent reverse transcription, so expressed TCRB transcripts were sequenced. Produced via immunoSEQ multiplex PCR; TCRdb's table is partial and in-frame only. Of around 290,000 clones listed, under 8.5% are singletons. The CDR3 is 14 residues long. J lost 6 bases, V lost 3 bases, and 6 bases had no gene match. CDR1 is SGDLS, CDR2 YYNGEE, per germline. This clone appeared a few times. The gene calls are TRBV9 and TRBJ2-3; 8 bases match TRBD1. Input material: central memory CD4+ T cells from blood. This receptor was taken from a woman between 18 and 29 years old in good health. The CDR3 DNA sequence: TGTGCCAGCAGCGCGACAGGGGTAACGGATACGCAGTATTTT. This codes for CASSATGVTDTQYF. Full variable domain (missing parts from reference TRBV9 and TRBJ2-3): DSGVTQTPKHLITATGQRVTLRCSPRSGDLSVYWYQQSLDQGLQFLIQYYNGEERAKGNILERFSAQQFPDLHSELNLSSLELGDSALYFCASSATGVTDTQYFGPGTRLTVL.